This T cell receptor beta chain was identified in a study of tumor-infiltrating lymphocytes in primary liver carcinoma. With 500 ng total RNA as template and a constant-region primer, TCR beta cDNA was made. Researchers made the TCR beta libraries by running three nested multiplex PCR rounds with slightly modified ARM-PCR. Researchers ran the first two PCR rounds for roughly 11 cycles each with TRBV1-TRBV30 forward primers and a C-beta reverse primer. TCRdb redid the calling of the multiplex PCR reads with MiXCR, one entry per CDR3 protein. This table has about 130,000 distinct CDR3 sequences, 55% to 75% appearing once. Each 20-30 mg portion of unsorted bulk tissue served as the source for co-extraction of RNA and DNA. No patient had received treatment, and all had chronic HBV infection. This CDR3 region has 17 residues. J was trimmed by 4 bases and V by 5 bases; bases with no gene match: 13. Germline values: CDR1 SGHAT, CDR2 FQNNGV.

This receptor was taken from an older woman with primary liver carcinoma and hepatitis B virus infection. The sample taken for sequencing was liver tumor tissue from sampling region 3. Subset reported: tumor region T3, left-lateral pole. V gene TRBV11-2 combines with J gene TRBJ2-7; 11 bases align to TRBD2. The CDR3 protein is CASSNGLAGQYKYEQYF. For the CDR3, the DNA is TGTGCCAGCAGCAACGGACTAGCGGGCCAATACAAGTACGAGCAGTACTTC.